The next 8 T cell receptor beta chains were all read from a single sample in a study of cytomegalovirus exposure and HLA in healthy donors. Primers included in the PCR were 60 Vbeta and 13 Jbeta primers. This table comes from immunoSEQ multiplex PCR, and its TCRdb copy is limited to in-frame clones, with some not included. The sample consists of approximately 120,000 clones, around 75% of them appearing once. The sequencing input was PBMCs. The receptors here all came from a woman aged 50 to 65 in good health and CMV-seropositive.

This clone came up a few times. V usage is TRBV19 and J usage is TRBJ2-2; tentative D call: TRBD2 (6 bases). Looked up from germline, CDR1 is LNHDA and CDR2 is SQIVND (reference sequence). The CDR3 is 16 residues long. Between the trimmed V and J ends, which lost 8 bases and 4 bases, there was a span of 20 bases. DNA for the CDR3: TGTGCCAGTGGGGGGAGACTGGCGGCGGGCACCGGGGAGCTGTTTTTT. Translating it yields CASGGRLAAGTGELFF. Full variable domain (rest looked up from reference TRBV19 and TRBJ2-2): DGGITQSPKYLFRKEGQNVTLSCEQNLNHDAMYWYRQDPGQGLRLIYYSQIVNDFQKGDIAEGYSVSREKKESFPLTVTSAQKNPTAFYLCASGGRLAAGTGELFFGEGSRLTVL.

The chain uses TRBV4-3 and TRBJ2-4; perhaps TRBD2 as D (5 bases). CDR3 length: 18 amino acids. Germline CDR1 reads LGHNA; CDR2 reads YSLEER. V was trimmed by 3 bases and J by 1 base, leaving 19 bases between them. The chain's CDR3 is CASSHVSDGEWAKNIQYF. CDR3 sequence (DNA): TGCGCCAGCAGCCACGTATCCGACGGGGAGTGGGCCAAAAACATTCAGTACTTC.

This sequence joins TRBV7-2 and TRBJ1-2; D is undetermined. Germline V gene data show CDR1 as SGHTA and CDR2 as FQGNSA. The CDR3 extends over 18 amino acids. Trimming stripped 1 base from V and 2 bases from J, with 20 bases between. CDR3 loop: CASSLEAGDPLGNYGYTF. DNA of the CDR3: TGTGCCAGCAGCTTAGAGGCTGGAGACCCTCTTGGGAACTATGGCTACACCTTC.

V gene TRBV7-6 combines with J gene TRBJ2-5; D may be TRBD2 (5 bases). The CDR3 covers 15 residues. Between the trimmed V and J ends, which lost 2 bases and 5 bases, there was a span of 15 bases. Looked up from germline, CDR1 is SGHVS and CDR2 is FNYEAQ. CDR3 DNA sequence: TGTGCCAGCAGCTTAAAGCTCCGCGGCGGGGAGACCCAGTACTTC. Its translation is CASSLKLRGGETQYF.

J is TRBJ2-7 and V is TRBV19, with TRBD1 matching over 7 bases. This CDR3 spans 14 amino acids. Looked up from germline, CDR1 is LNHDA and CDR2 is SQIVND (reference sequence). The J segment lost 5 bases and the V segment lost 4 bases, leaving 8 bases of the junction unmatched. The CDR3 region has the DNA TGTGCCAGTAGTAATGACAGGGTTTCAAACGAGCAGTACTTC. Translation: CASSNDRVSNEQYF.

The CDR3 protein is CASSLVGYEQYF. The CDR3 DNA is TGTGCCAGCAGTCTAGTCGGCTACGAGCAGTACTTC. V and J are TRBV25-1 and TRBJ2-7; no reliable D call. Looked up from germline, CDR1 is MGHDK and CDR2 is SYGVNS. This CDR3 contains 12 residues. Trimming took 5 bases from V and 3 from J, leaving 8 bases between them.

V is TRBV7-9 and J is TRBJ1-1, with D possibly matching TRBD1 (5 bases). The CDR3 has 13 amino acids. From germline, CDR1 is SEHNR and CDR2 FQNEAQ (reference sequence). The V end lost 5 bases, the J end lost 8 bases, and 15 bases lay between the germline ends. CDR3 amino acids: CASSQDLRTEAFF. CDR3 DNA: TGTGCCAGCAGCCAAGATCTCCGGACAGAAGCTTTCTTT.

The table lists this clone with a count of one. This chain links TRBV13 with TRBJ2-1; D might be TRBD2 (6 bases). Germline loops: CDR1 PRHDT, CDR2 FYEKMQ (reference sequence). The CDR3 consists of 13 residues. V was cut by 3 bases and J by 6 bases, with 9 bases left in between. The CDR3 DNA is TGTGCCAGCAGCTTTGCGGGAACCAATGAGCAGTTCTTC. Amino acid sequence: CASSFAGTNEQFF. The whole variable domain, filled in from reference TRBV13 and TRBJ2-1, reads AAGVIQSPRHLIKEKRETATLKCYPIPRHDTVYWYQQGPGQDPQFLISFYEKMQSDKGSIPDRFSAQQFSDYHSELNMSSLELGDSALYFCASSFAGTNEQFFGPGTRLTVL.